The present TCR beta chain was sequenced within a study of cytomegalovirus exposure and HLA in healthy donors. With respect to this clone: Its antigen is currently unknown.

Use of 60 Vbeta and 13 Jbeta primers characterized the PCR. Assay: immunoSEQ multiplex PCR; the TCRdb copy retains only in-frame clones and omits some. The sample gives about 150,000 clones, 84% of which show up once; under 5% is in the top ten. Healthy bone marrow donors formed the donor group. The CDR3 is 14 residues long. The germline gives CDR1 MNHNS, CDR2 SASEGT. After removal of 4 bases from V and 2 bases from J, the junction contained 4 bases not matched to a gene. Notes on the study in general: Most of the TCR beta V segments (in an earlier analysis) were productive either about 90% or about 30% of the time. After further analysis at a later stage, 15,000 to 20,000 TCR beta sequences were associated with HLA alleles at 0.05 false discovery rate. Donors belonging to an Asian-associated ancestry cluster reportedly showed fewer N-insertions in productive TCRs than the 666-donor mean, according to what a later analysis found.

The source material was PBMCs. The sequence was collected from a man aged 18 to 35 in good health and CMV-seronegative. This rearrangement joins TRBV6-1 to TRBJ2-7; TRBD1 agrees at 8 bases. CDR3 residues: CASSALRGPYEQYF. In nucleotides, the CDR3 is TGTGCCAGCAGTGCCCTCAGGGGGCCCTACGAGCAGTACTTC.